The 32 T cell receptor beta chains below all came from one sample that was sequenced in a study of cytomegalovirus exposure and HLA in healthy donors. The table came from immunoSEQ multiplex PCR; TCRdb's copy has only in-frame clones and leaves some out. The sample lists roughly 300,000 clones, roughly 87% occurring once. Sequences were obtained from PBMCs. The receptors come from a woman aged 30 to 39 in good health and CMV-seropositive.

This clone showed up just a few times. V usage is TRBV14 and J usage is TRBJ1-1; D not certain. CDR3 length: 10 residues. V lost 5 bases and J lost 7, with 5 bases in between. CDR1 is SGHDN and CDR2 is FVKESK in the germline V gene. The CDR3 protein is CASSDHEAFF. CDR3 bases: TGTGCCAGCAGCGACCATGAAGCTTTCTTT.

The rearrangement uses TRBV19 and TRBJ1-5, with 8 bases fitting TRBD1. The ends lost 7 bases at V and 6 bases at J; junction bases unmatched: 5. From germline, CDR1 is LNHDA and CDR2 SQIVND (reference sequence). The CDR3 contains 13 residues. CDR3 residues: CASTNRGSQPQHF. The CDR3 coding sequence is TGTGCCAGTACCAACAGGGGGTCTCAGCCCCAGCATTTT.

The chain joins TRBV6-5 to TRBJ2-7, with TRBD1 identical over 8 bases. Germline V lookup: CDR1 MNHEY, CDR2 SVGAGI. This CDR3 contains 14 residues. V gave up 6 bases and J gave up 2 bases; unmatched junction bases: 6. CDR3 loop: CASRRDRSTYEQYF. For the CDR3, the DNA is TGTGCCAGCAGAAGGGACAGGTCAACCTACGAGCAGTACTTC.

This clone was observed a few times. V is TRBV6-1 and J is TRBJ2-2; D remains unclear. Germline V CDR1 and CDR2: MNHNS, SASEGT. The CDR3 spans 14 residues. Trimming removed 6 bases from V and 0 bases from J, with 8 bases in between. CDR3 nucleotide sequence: TGTGCCAGCAGGTGGGGTACGAACACCGGGGAGCTGTTTTTT. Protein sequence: CASRWGTNTGELFF.

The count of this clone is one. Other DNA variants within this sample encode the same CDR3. The CDR3 bases are TGTGCCAGCAGCCTGGGATCCGGCTACGAGCAGTACTTC. Its protein product is CASSLGSGYEQYF. The chain carries TRBV28 and TRBJ2-7; D not certain. Germline lookup yields CDR1 MDHEN and CDR2 SYDVKM. CDR3 length: 13 amino acids. V lost 6 bases and J 3 bases, leaving 12 bases between the germline ends.

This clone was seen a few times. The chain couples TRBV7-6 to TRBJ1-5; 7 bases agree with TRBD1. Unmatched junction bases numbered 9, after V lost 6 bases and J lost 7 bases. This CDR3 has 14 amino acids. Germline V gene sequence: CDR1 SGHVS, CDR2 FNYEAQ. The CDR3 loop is CASRAGRGSQPQHF. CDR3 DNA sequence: TGTGCCAGCAGGGCGGGCAGGGGGTCGCAGCCCCAGCATTTT.

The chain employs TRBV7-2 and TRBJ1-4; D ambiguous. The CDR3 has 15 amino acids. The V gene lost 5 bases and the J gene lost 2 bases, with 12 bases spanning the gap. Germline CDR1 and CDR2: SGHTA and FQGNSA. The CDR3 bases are TGTGCCAGCAGCGCAAATAGGGCTACTAATGAAAAACTGTTTTTT. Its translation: CASSANRATNEKLFF.

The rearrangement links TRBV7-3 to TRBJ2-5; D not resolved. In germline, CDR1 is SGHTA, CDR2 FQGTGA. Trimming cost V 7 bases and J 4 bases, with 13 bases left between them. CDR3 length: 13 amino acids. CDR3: CASTPNRGETQYF. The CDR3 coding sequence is TGTGCCAGCACCCCAAACCGTGGAGAGACCCAGTACTTC.

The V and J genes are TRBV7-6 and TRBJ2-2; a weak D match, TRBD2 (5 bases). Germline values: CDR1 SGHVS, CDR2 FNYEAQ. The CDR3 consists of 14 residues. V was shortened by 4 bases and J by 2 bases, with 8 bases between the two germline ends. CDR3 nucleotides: TGTGCCAGCAGCTCACGGGGTAACACCGGGGAGCTGTTTTTT. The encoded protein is CASSSRGNTGELFF.

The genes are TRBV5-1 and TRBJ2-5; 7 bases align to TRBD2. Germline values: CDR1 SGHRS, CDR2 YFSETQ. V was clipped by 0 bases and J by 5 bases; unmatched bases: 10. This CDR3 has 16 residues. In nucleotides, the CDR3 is TGCGCCAGCAGCTTGGGCGAGCGGGGAGGTGGGGAGACCCAGTACTTC. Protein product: CASSLGERGGGETQYF.

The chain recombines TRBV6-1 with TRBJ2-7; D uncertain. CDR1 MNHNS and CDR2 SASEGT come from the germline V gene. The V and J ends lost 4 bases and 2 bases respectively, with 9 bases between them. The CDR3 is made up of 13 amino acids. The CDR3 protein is CASSVQLTYEQYF. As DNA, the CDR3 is TGTGCCAGCAGTGTTCAGCTCACCTACGAGCAGTACTTC.

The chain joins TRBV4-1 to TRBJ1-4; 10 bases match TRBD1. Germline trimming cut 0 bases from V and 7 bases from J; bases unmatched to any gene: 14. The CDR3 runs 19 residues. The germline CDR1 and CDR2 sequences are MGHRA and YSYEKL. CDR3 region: CASSQETAPGTGEGEKLFF. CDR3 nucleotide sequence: TGCGCCAGCAGCCAAGAGACGGCGCCCGGGACAGGGGAGGGTGAAAAACTGTTTTTT.

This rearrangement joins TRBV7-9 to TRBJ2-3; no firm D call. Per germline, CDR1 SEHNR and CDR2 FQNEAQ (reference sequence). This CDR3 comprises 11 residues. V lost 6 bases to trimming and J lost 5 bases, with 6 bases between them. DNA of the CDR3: TGTGCCAGCAGTCGTATAGATACGCAGTATTTT. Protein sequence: CASSRIDTQYF. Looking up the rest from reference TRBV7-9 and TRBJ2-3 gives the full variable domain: DTGVSQNPRHKITKRGQNVTFRCDPISEHNRLYWYRQTLGQGPEFLTYFQNEAQLEKSRLLSDRFSAERPKGSFSTLEIQRTEQGDSAMYLCASSRIDTQYFGPGTRLTVL.

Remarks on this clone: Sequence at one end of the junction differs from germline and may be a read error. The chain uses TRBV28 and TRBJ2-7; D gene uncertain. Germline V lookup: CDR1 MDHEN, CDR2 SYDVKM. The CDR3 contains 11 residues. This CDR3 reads CASSFGLSADF. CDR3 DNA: TGTGCCAGCAGTTTTGGCTTATCGGCGGACTTC.

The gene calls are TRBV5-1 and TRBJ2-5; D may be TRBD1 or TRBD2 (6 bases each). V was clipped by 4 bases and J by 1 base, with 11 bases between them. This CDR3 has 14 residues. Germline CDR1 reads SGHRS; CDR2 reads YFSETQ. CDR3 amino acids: CASSLGGLQETQYF. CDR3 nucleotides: TGCGCCAGCAGCCTTGGGGGGCTCCAAGAGACCCAGTACTTC.

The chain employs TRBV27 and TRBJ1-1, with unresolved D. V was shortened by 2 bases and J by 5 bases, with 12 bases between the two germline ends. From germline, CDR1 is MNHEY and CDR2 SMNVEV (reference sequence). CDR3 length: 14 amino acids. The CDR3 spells CASSLSRTKTEAFF. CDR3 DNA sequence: TGTGCCAGCAGTTTAAGCCGGACCAAAACTGAAGCTTTCTTT.

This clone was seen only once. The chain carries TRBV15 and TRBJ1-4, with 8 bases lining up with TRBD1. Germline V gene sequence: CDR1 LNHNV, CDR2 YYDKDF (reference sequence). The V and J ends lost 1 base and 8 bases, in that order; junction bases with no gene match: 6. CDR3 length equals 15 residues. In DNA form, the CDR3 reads TGTGCCACCAGCAGAGTAGACAGGGGTGGAGAAAAACTGTTTTTT. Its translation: CATSRVDRGGEKLFF.

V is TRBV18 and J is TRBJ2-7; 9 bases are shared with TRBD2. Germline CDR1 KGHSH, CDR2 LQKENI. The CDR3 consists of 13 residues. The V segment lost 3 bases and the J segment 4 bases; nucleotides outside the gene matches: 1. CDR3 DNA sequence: TGTGCCAGCTCACCGACTAGCGGATACGAGCAGTACTTC. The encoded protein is CASSPTSGYEQYF.

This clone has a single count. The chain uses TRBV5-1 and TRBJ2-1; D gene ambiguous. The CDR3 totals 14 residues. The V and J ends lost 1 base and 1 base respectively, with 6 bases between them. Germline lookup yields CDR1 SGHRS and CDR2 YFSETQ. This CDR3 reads CASSLQASYNEQFF. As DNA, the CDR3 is TGCGCCAGCAGCTTGCAAGCTTCCTACAATGAGCAGTTCTTC.

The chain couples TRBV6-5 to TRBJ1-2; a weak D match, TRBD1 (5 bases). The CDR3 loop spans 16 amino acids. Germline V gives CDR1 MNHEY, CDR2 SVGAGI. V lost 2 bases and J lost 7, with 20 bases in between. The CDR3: CASSYLSGQSIAGYTF. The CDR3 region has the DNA TGTGCCAGCAGTTACCTATCGGGGCAGTCGATTGCTGGCTACACCTTC.

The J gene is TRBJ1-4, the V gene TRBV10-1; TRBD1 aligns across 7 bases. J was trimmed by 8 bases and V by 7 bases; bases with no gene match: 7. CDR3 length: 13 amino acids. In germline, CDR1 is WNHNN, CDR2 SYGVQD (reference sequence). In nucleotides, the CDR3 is TGCGCCAGCACAGGGGACAGATTCGAAAAACTGTTTTTT. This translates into CASTGDRFEKLFF.

CDR3 sequence reads: CASSPLAGGWETQYF. DNA for the CDR3: TGTGCCAGCAGCCCTCTAGCGGGAGGGTGGGAGACCCAGTACTTC. The V call is TRBV7-3, the J call TRBJ2-5; 12 nucleotides agree with TRBD2. The CDR3 runs to 15 residues. V lost 5 bases to trimming and J lost 5 bases; unmatched junction nucleotides: 6. The germline V gene has CDR1 SGHTA and CDR2 FQGTGA.

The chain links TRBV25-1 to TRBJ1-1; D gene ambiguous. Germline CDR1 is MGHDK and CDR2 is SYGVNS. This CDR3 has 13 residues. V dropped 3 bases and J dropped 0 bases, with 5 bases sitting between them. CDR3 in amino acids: CASSDLVNTEAFF. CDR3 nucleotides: TGTGCCAGCAGTGATTTAGTGAACACTGAAGCTTTCTTT.

CDR3 sequence: CASSIPDRGNYGYTF. The CDR3 DNA follows: TGTGCCAGCAGTATACCGGACAGGGGTAACTATGGCTACACCTTC. The V gene is TRBV6-6, the J gene TRBJ1-2; 9 nucleotides match TRBD1. J gave up 1 base and V 5 bases, and 5 bases lay outside the gene matches. Germline CDR1 is MNHNY and CDR2 is SVGAGI (reference sequence). The CDR3 sequence is 15 residues long.

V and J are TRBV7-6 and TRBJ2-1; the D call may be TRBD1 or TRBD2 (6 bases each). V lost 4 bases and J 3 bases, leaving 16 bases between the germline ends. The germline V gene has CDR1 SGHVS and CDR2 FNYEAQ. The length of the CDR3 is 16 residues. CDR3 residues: CASSYQGTPNYNEQFF. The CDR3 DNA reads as TGTGCCAGCAGCTATCAGGGGACTCCCAACTACAATGAGCAGTTCTTC.

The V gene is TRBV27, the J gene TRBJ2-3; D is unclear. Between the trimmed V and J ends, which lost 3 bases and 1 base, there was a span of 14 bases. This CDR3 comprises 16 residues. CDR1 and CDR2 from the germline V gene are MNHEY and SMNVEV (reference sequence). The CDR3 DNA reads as TGTGCCAGCAGTTTCCTTACAGACTTCCGCACAGATACGCAGTATTTT. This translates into CASSFLTDFRTDTQYF.

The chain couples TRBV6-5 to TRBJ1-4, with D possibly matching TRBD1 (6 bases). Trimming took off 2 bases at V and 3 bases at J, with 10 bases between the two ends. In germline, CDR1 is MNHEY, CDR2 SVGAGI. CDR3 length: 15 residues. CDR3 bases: TGTGCCAGCAGTTACCTGGGGGGCGCTAATGAAAAACTGTTTTTT. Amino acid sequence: CASSYLGGANEKLFF.

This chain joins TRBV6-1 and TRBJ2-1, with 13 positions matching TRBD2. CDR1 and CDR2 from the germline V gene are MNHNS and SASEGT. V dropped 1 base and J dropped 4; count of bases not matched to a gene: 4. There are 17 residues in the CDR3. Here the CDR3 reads CASSEGLAGGSYNEQFF. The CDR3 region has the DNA TGTGCCAGCAGTGAAGGACTAGCGGGAGGAAGTTACAATGAGCAGTTCTTC.

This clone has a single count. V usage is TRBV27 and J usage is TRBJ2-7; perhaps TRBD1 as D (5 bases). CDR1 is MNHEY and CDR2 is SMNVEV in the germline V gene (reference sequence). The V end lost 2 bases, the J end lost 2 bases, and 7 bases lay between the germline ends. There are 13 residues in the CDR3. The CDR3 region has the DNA TGTGCCAGCAGTTTAAGACAGACCTACGAGCAGTACTTC. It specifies CASSLRQTYEQYF.

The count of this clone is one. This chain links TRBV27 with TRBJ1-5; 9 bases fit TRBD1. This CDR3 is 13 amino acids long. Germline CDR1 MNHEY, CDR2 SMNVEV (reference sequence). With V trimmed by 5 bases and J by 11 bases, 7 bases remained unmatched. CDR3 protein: CASSKTGGSAQHF. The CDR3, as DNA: TGTGCCAGCAGTAAGACAGGGGGATCAGCCCAGCATTTT.

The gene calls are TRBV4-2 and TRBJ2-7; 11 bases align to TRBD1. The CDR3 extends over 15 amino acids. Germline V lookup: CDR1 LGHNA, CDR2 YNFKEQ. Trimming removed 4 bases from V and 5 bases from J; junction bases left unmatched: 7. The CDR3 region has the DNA TGTGCCAGCAGCCCCCGGGACAGGGGGGTCGACGAGCAGTACTTC. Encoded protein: CASSPRDRGVDEQYF.

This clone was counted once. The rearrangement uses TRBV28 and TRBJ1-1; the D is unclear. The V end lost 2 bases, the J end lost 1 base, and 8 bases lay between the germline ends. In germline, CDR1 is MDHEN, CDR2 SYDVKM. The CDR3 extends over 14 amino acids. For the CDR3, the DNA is TGTGCCAGCAGTTTAGAAGGGAAGAACACTGAAGCTTTCTTT. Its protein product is CASSLEGKNTEAFF.